This T cell receptor (beta chain) was profiled in a study of T cells in Graves' hyperthyroidism and ophthalmopathy. General study results and limits: Blood also showed most of the thyroid clonotypes that were expanded above 0.001. A model using 13 V-J features told ophthalmopathy apart from stable hyperthyroidism.

J lost 3 bases, V lost 5 bases, and 6 bases had no gene match. The CDR3 runs to 14 residues. RNA transcripts provided the source from which TCR beta CDR3 regions were amplified. The HTBI primer set drove a first-round RT-PCR of the TCR CDR3. Each CDR3 protein is one row after TCRdb ran MiXCR on the multiplex PCR reads. The sample yields 500,000 to 600,000 distinct CDR3 sequences, around 42% seen once. Patients aged 18 to 65 had newly diagnosed hyperthyroidism lasting under 2 months. Used for diagnoses were clinical symptoms, serum thyroxine and TRAb, thyroid ultrasound and orbital computed tomography. The table lists this clonotype with many counts. Antigen: not known.

The V and J genes are TRBV12-3 or TRBV12-4 and TRBJ1-1, with 7 positions matching TRBD1. The sample consisted of peripheral blood or thyroid tissue (not recorded which). The source is a woman between 18 and 30 years old with Graves' hyperthyroidism. This CDR3 reads CASSHDREDTEAFF. The CDR3 DNA follows: TGTGCCAGCAGTCACGACAGGGAGGACACTGAAGCTTTCTTT.